The source of this TCR beta chain is a study of blood T cell repertoires in COVID-19. Study context: Samples representing acute and convalescent COVID-19 were sourced from the United States, Italy and Spain. In each case, the material was cDNA or gDNA derived from T cells, B-cell-depleted T cells, or PBMCs.

The V gene's germline CDR1 is LGHNT and CDR2 FRNRAP. V was clipped by 0 bases and J by 4 bases, with 9 bases between them. The CDR3 runs to 14 residues. Authors' data handling: Amplification of reference gene primers provided the estimated nucleated cell counts. The repertoire was sequenced with immunoSEQ multiplex PCR; TCRdb's copy has only in-frame clones and lacks some. The DNA was the basis for D and trimming; V, J and clone size are from that table. The data show 150,000 to 200,000 clones, 84% seen once. The chain joins TRBV12-5 to TRBJ1-2; no firm D call. Material for sequencing was peripheral blood. The TCR comes from a man between 25 and 39 years old with active or convalescent COVID-19. CDR3: CASGLVSGGYGYTF. The DNA for the CDR3 is TGTGCTAGTGGTTTGGTGAGCGGCGGCTATGGCTACACCTTC.